The 24 T cell receptor beta chains presented below share a single source sample, sequenced in a study of blood T cell repertoires in COVID-19. TCRdb's copy holds only in-frame clones and misses some; the assay was immunoSEQ multiplex PCR. The data hold more than 50,000 clones, with 83% observed a single time. The material sequenced was peripheral blood. The receptors were sampled from a woman between 55 and 75 years old with acute or convalescent COVID-19.

The V and J genes are TRBV19 and TRBJ2-5, with TRBD1 matching over 7 bases. Germline V gene lookup returns CDR1 LNHDA and CDR2 SQIVND (reference sequence). Trimming at V came to 3 bases and at J to 1 base, leaving 8 bases not matched to a gene. The CDR3 runs 16 residues. The CDR3 DNA reads as TGTGCCAGTAGTATTACTAGGGGGCCGACCCAAGAGACCCAGTACTTC. Translated, it gives CASSITRGPTQETQYF.

The J gene is TRBJ2-7, the V gene TRBV4-1; the D gene is possibly TRBD1 (6 bases). The germline V gene has CDR1 MGHRA and CDR2 YSYEKL. The V end was cut by 1 base, the J end by 0 bases, with 13 bases between. This CDR3 spans 16 amino acids. This chain's CDR3 is CASSQAAGADSYEQYF. The CDR3 region has the DNA TGCGCCAGCAGCCAAGCCGCAGGGGCTGACTCCTACGAGCAGTACTTC.

A few counts support this clone. This chain connects TRBV7-2 to TRBJ2-5; TRBD2 might be the D (6 bases). Germline values: CDR1 SGHTA, CDR2 FQGNSA. This CDR3 comprises 14 residues. V was clipped by 6 bases and J by 4 bases, with 15 bases between them. Here the CDR3 reads CASRRDSGPETQYF. CDR3 nucleotides: TGTGCCAGCAGGCGGGACTCCGGGCCAGAGACCCAGTACTTC.

This clone was seen a handful of times. The chain uses TRBV3-1 (or the pseudogene TRBV3-2) and TRBJ1-2; TRBD1 matches at 7 bases. Per germline, CDR1 LGHDT and CDR2 YNNKEL (reference sequence). V lost 0 bases and J lost 3; bases outside the gene matches: 13. This CDR3 is 18 amino acids long. The CDR3 here is CASSQDSAGGVFDYGYTF. The CDR3 nucleotides are TGTGCCAGCAGCCAAGATTCGGCAGGGGGAGTATTCGACTATGGCTACACCTTC.

The chain employs TRBV4-1 and TRBJ2-2; maybe TRBD1 (5 bases). This CDR3 region has 16 residues. V lost 0 bases and J 5 bases, leaving 13 bases between the germline ends. Looked up from germline, CDR1 is MGHRA and CDR2 is YSYEKL. CDR3 residues: CASSQDLQAGTGELFF. The DNA for the CDR3 is TGCGCCAGCAGCCAAGATTTGCAGGCAGGGACCGGGGAGCTGTTTTTT.

The rearrangement uses TRBV6-5 and TRBJ2-3; 7 positions agree with TRBD2. The CDR3 contains 14 residues. Germline CDR1 reads MNHEY; CDR2 reads SVGAGI. The ends lost 7 bases at V and 1 base at J; junction bases unmatched: 5. The DNA of the CDR3 is TGTGCCAGCAAAACGGGAGGCGGCACAGATACGCAGTATTTT. Its translation: CASKTGGGTDTQYF.

The chain employs TRBV19 and TRBJ1-1; TRBD1 matches at 8 bases. The CDR3 contains 15 residues. The ends lost 4 bases at V and 1 base at J; junction bases unmatched: 5. The germline V gene has CDR1 LNHDA and CDR2 SQIVND (reference sequence). CDR3 nucleotides: TGTGCCAGTAGTACTTCGGACAGGGCGAACACTGAAGCTTTCTTT. This encodes CASSTSDRANTEAFF. The whole variable domain, remainder taken from reference TRBV19 and TRBJ1-1, is DGGITQSPKYLFRKEGQNVTLSCEQNLNHDAMYWYRQDPGQGLRLIYYSQIVNDFQKGDIAEGYSVSREKKESFPLTVTSAQKNPTAFYLCASSTSDRANTEAFFGQGTRLTVV.

The J gene is TRBJ2-5, the V gene TRBV5-4; 11 bases match TRBD2. After removal of 0 bases from V and 5 bases from J, the junction contained 6 bases not matched to a gene. From germline, CDR1 is SGHNT and CDR2 YYREEE (reference sequence). CDR3 length: 16 amino acids. CDR3 in DNA: TGTGCCAGCAGCTTGGAGGCTAGCGGGGGGCGGGAGACCCAGTACTTC. This gives the protein CASSLEASGGRETQYF.

The gene calls are TRBV28 and TRBJ1-1; 7 positions agree with TRBD1. Germline assignment: CDR1 MDHEN and CDR2 SYDVKM. The CDR3 consists of 20 residues. V trimming: 6 bases; J trimming: 0 bases; junction bases outside the gene matches: 22. CDR3 sequence reads: CASSTGTDDPAVPMNTEAFF. CDR3 coding DNA: TGTGCCAGCAGCACCGGGACAGACGACCCTGCAGTCCCTATGAACACTGAAGCTTTCTTT.

V gene TRBV2 combines with J gene TRBJ1-1; tentatively, D is TRBD1 (5 bases). The CDR3 totals 15 residues. The germline gives CDR1 SNHLY, CDR2 FYNNEI. V was cut by 5 bases and J by 2 bases, with 15 bases left in between. The CDR3, as DNA: TGTGCCAGCAGTATCAACCGGGGGGGAAACACTGAAGCTTTCTTT. Its protein product is CASSINRGGNTEAFF.

This sequence joins TRBV13 and TRBJ2-1; D ambiguous. Germline V gene sequence: CDR1 PRHDT, CDR2 FYEKMQ (reference sequence). CDR3 size: 14 residues. Trimming removed 3 bases from V and 8 bases from J, with 14 bases in between. The CDR3 DNA reads as TGTGCCAGCAGCTTTTGGATCAGGTGGGATGAGCAGTTCTTC. Translating gives CASSFWIRWDEQFF. Drawing the rest from reference TRBV13 and TRBJ2-1, the complete variable domain is AAGVIQSPRHLIKEKRETATLKCYPIPRHDTVYWYQQGPGQDPQFLISFYEKMQSDKGSIPDRFSAQQFSDYHSELNMSSLELGDSALYFCASSFWIRWDEQFFGPGTRLTVL.

The V call is TRBV27, the J call TRBJ2-7; perhaps TRBD2 as D (6 bases). The germline gives CDR1 MNHEY, CDR2 SMNVEV (reference sequence). The CDR3 is 15 amino acids. Trimming removed 3 bases from V and 5 bases from J, with 17 bases in between. The CDR3 DNA reads TGTGCCAGCAGTTTTGGTCGGAGGGAAATCCACGAGCAGTACTTC. Protein product: CASSFGRREIHEQYF.

This clone was found once. This chain uses TRBV6-5 with TRBJ1-1; no clear D. Deletions cut 0 bases from V and 1 base from J, with 6 bases between. Per germline, CDR1 MNHEY and CDR2 SVGAGI. This CDR3 region has 14 residues. In DNA, the CDR3 is TGTGCCAGCAGTTACTCGTATAGGAACACTGAAGCTTTCTTT. This gives the protein CASSYSYRNTEAFF.

The V call is TRBV7-3, the J call TRBJ2-3, with D possibly matching TRBD1 (6 bases). Looked up from germline, CDR1 is SGHTA and CDR2 is FQGTGA. Trimming shortened V by 0 bases and J by 0 bases, and 10 bases separated the two germline ends. The CDR3 runs to 16 residues. CDR3 region: CASSLTATGSTDTQYF. The CDR3 DNA follows: TGTGCCAGCAGCTTAACGGCGACAGGCAGCACAGATACGCAGTATTTT.

This clone was detected once. This sequence joins TRBV2 and TRBJ2-2; D is perhaps TRBD1 (5 bases). Trimming left V 4 bases short and J 2 bases short, with 11 bases between. Germline V lookup: CDR1 SNHLY, CDR2 FYNNEI. The CDR3 runs 15 residues. The CDR3 DNA follows: TGTGCCAGCAGTGGTGGGGCAGCAAACACCGGGGAGCTGTTTTTT. This encodes CASSGGAANTGELFF.

This chain uses TRBV5-1 with TRBJ1-1; a weak D match, TRBD1 (5 bases). The germline gives CDR1 SGHRS, CDR2 YFSETQ. The CDR3 length is 13 residues. V dropped 2 bases and J dropped 1 base, with 6 bases sitting between them. The CDR3 nucleotides are TGCGCCAGCAGCTTCGGACAGAACACTGAAGCTTTCTTT. Protein sequence: CASSFGQNTEAFF.

This clone was picked up a small number of times. The rearrangement links TRBV11-1 to TRBJ2-1, with 7 bases lining up with TRBD1. The CDR3 length is 15 residues. The V gene end was trimmed by 4 bases and the J gene end by 7 bases; junction bases not matched to a gene: 10. Germline CDR1 SGHAT, CDR2 FQDESV (reference sequence). This CDR3 is CASSSPHTGENEQFF. In DNA, the CDR3 is TGTGCCAGCAGCTCGCCACATACAGGGGAGAATGAGCAGTTCTTC. The full variable domain, completed using reference TRBV11-1 and TRBJ2-1, is EAEVAQSPRYKITEKSQAVAFWCDPISGHATLYWYRQILGQGPELLVQFQDESVVDDSQLPKDRFSAERLKGVDSTLKIQPAELGDSAMYLCASSSPHTGENEQFFGPGTRLTVL.

The genes are TRBV7-7 and TRBJ2-2, with 7 bases fitting TRBD1. This CDR3 comprises 14 residues. After removal of 6 bases from V and 1 base from J, the junction contained 2 bases not matched to a gene. Germline assignment: CDR1 SSHAT and CDR2 FNYEAQ (reference sequence). CDR3 nucleotide sequence: TGTGCCAGCAGGACAGGGCTGAACACCGGGGAGCTGTTTTTT. Translating it yields CASRTGLNTGELFF.

This sequence joins TRBV19 and TRBJ2-3; TRBD2 agrees at 9 bases. CDR1 and CDR2 from the germline V gene are LNHDA and SQIVND (reference sequence). This CDR3 spans 16 amino acids. V lost 2 bases to trimming and J lost 3 bases; unmatched junction nucleotides: 6. CDR3 in DNA: TGTGCCAGTAGTATACCCCTAGCGGGACCAACAGATACGCAGTATTTT. Residues: CASSIPLAGPTDTQYF.

This clone was recorded once. The genes are TRBV9 and TRBJ2-1; D is ambiguous. This CDR3 spans 14 amino acids. CDR1 SGDLS and CDR2 YYNGEE come from the germline V gene. V was cut by 5 bases and J by 6 bases, with 15 bases left in between. CDR3 in DNA: TGTGCCAGCAGTGCTAACGTGAGAATCAATGAGCAGTTCTTC. Its translation: CASSANVRINEQFF.

The rearrangement uses TRBV9 and TRBJ1-1; TRBD1 matches 9 bases. The germline V gene encodes CDR1 SGDLS and CDR2 YYNGEE. The CDR3 has 13 amino acids. V lost 2 bases and J lost 11; bases outside the gene matches: 7. Here the CDR3 DNA reads TGTGCCAGCAGCGTGACCGGGACAGGGTCGGCTTTCTTT. Amino acids: CASSVTGTGSAFF.

The chain couples TRBV19 to TRBJ1-5; 9 bases line up with TRBD1. Germline CDR1 and CDR2: LNHDA and SQIVND (reference sequence). Trimming at V came to 1 base and at J to 7 bases, leaving 8 bases not matched to a gene. CDR3 length: 16 amino acids. The CDR3 loop is CASSIAGTGFGQPQHF. CDR3 bases: TGTGCCAGTAGTATAGCCGGGACAGGGTTTGGCCAGCCCCAGCATTTT. The full variable domain, with the rest looked up from reference TRBV19 and TRBJ1-5, is DGGITQSPKYLFRKEGQNVTLSCEQNLNHDAMYWYRQDPGQGLRLIYYSQIVNDFQKGDIAEGYSVSREKKESFPLTVTSAQKNPTAFYLCASSIAGTGFGQPQHFGDGTRLSIL.

This clone was seen a handful of times. This chain connects TRBV11-2 to TRBJ1-1, with unresolved D. The length of the CDR3 is 14 residues. V lost 1 base and J 7 bases, leaving 13 bases between the germline ends. From germline, CDR1 is SGHAT and CDR2 FQNNGV. The CDR3 loop is CASSLGLETIEAFF. For the CDR3, the DNA is TGTGCCAGCAGCTTAGGACTGGAGACCATTGAAGCTTTCTTT.

The V and J genes are TRBV7-9 and TRBJ2-3, with 9 nucleotides matching TRBD2. Germline CDR1 SEHNR, CDR2 FQNEAQ (reference sequence). V lost 5 bases to trimming and J lost 2 bases; unmatched junction nucleotides: 5. This CDR3 has 15 amino acids. The chain's CDR3 is CASSRSGGLTDTQYF. CDR3 DNA sequence: TGTGCCAGCAGCCGGAGCGGGGGGCTCACAGATACGCAGTATTTT.